This T cell receptor (beta chain) was captured by sequencing in a study of neoadjuvant nivolumab and ipilimumab in lung cancer (dated by TCRdb to 2019 to 2021). A note on the overall study: Nivolumab was given at 3 mg/kg intravenously on days 1, 15 and 29, and the combination arm added ipilimumab 1 mg/kg on day 1 only. The major pathologic response (MPR) rate in the intention-to-treat population in each study arm was designated as the primary trial endpoint. TCR repertoires in pretherapy (baseline) peripheral blood were compared with TCR repertoires in tumors resected at surgery after neoadjuvant immune checkpoint blockade. Matched pretherapy and resected tumor pairs were analyzed from seven patients, of whom four had been treated with nivolumab and three with nivolumab plus ipilimumab. In the trial, 44 patients with operable NSCLC were treated, of whom approximately 23 were randomized to nivolumab monotherapy and around 20 to nivolumab plus ipilimumab. What the work shows at the level of the full study, not this receptor alone: A positive correlation was observed between pretherapy blood TCR richness and richness in tumors resected after neoadjuvant therapy (Spearman R of about 0.82). A small number of samples underwent TCR sequencing. No significant correlation was found between TCR clonality and pathologic tumor regression, and only a single major-pathologic-response sample was available for the analysis of TCR clonality versus pathologic tumor regression. From pretherapy to surgery, tumor T-cell richness and clonality increased in three of three dual-therapy tumors but in only two of four nivolumab-treated tumors. Greater TCR richness and clonality were observed in resected tumors than in tumor-adjacent uninvolved lung, and increases were observed in more dual-therapy-treated tumors.

From V the trimming removes 3 bases and from J it removes 5 bases, while the gene matches leave 11 bases of the junction unaccounted for. The CDR1 and CDR2 encoded by the germline V gene (reference sequence) are GTSNPN and SVGIG. Counted from cysteine to phenylalanine, this CDR3 has 15 amino acids. The read is trimmed to its CDR3 DNA, 45 bases read in frame from base 1. In this sample, this clone turned up once. The antigen it binds to is not known. No qualities accompany the bases; no much larger clone lies one base away. The method was the immunoSEQ multiplex PCR assay. The published analysis was carried out like this. Repertoires were summarized by richness and clonality, and significantly expanded and contracted clones were identified between pre- and post-therapy samples. The table comes from immuneACCESS by way of TCRdb, which keeps in-frame sequences with V and J called. Part of the clones is missing from these tables; in studies checked, under half for an unresolved V gene and the rest for unknown reasons. Clone size and the V and J calls come from that table; the DNA yielded D and trimming. The sample profile shows roughly 45,000 clones; roughly 90% of them were found once. More than 3% of the sample is in the top ten clones.

According to the study, the label for this sample's time point signals: pretherapy, before neoadjuvant immune checkpoint inhibitors. Samples were obtained from the phase 2 randomized NEOSTAR trial, in which neoadjuvant nivolumab or nivolumab plus ipilimumab followed by surgery was tested in operable NSCLC. The sequencing used blood, collected before neoadjuvant nivolumab, alone or with ipilimumab. This TCR derives from an adult with non-small cell lung cancer. Some clones in this sample may be carry-over from other donors' samples. The V and J genes are TRBV30 and TRBJ2-7; 9 of the junction bases match TRBD1. The CDR3 protein sequence reads: CAWSAGGTGYHEQYF. The bases are TGTGCCTGGAGCGCAGGGGGGACAGGGTACCACGAGCAGTACTTC.